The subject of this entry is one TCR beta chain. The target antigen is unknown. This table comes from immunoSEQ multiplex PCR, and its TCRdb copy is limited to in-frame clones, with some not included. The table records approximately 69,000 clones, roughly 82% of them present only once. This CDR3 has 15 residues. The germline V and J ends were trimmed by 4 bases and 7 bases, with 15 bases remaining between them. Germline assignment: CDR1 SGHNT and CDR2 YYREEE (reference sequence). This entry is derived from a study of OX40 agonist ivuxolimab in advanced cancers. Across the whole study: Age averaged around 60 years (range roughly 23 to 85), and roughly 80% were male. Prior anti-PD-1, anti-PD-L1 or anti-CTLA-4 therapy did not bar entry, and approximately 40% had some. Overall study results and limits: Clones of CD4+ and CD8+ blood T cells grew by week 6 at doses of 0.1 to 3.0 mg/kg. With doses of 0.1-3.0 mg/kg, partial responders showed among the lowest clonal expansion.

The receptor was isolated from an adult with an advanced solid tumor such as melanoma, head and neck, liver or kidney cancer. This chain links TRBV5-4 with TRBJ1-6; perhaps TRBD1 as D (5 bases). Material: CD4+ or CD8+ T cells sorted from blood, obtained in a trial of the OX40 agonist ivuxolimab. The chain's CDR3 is CASSVRGGENSPLHF. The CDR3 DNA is TGTGCCAGCAGCGTTAGGGGTGGCGAGAATTCACCCCTCCACTTT.